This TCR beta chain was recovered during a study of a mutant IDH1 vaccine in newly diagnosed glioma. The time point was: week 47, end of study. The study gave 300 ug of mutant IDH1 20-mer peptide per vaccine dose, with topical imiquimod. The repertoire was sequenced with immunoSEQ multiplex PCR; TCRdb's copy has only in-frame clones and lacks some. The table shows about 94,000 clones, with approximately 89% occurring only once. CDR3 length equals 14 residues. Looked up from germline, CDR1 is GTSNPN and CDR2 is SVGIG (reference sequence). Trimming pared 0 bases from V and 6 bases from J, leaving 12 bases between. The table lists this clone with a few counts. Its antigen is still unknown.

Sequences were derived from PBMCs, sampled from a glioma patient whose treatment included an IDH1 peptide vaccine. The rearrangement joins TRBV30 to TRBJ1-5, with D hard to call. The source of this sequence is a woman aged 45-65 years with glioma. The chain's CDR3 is CAWSVSGFRQPQHF. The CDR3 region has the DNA TGTGCCTGGAGTGTCTCGGGGTTTCGTCAGCCCCAGCATTTT.